These 18 T cell receptor beta chains came from one sample sequenced in a study of blood T cell repertoires in COVID-19. Data came from immunoSEQ multiplex PCR; TCRdb stores just in-frame clones and leaves some out. Here the sample spans roughly 330,000 clones, more than 70% being singletons. The sample taken for sequencing was PBMCs or T cells enriched from blood (not recorded which). These receptors were obtained from a woman aged 25-40 years who had recovered from COVID-19.

This chain uses TRBV9 with TRBJ1-2; D may be TRBD1 (6 bases). Germline V gene data show CDR1 as SGDLS and CDR2 as YYNGEE. The CDR3 consists of 15 residues. The V and J ends lost 4 bases and 0 bases respectively, with 13 bases between them. The CDR3 nucleotides are TGTGCCAGCAGCCCAGGGGCAGGAGCTAACTATGGCTACACCTTC. Translated, it gives CASSPGAGANYGYTF.

The V gene is TRBV5-1, the J gene TRBJ1-6; the D gene is possibly TRBD1 (5 bases). V was pared by 4 bases and J by 7 bases, with 18 bases between. This CDR3 comprises 16 residues. Germline CDR1 reads SGHRS; CDR2 reads YFSETQ. DNA for the CDR3: TGCGCCAGCAGCCCGTCTGGGGGGGAGGGGAATTCACCCCTCCACTTT. Translation: CASSPSGGEGNSPLHF.

The rearrangement uses TRBV15 and TRBJ1-2; D unresolved. The V end was cut by 0 bases, the J end by 2 bases, with 16 bases between. CDR1 and CDR2 (germline): LNHNV, YYDKDF (reference sequence). There are 17 residues in the CDR3. In nucleotides, the CDR3 is TGTGCCACCAGCAGAGATTTGGGTACAGTCCAAAACTATGGCTACACCTTC. It translates to CATSRDLGTVQNYGYTF.

The chain uses TRBV3-1 (or the pseudogene TRBV3-2) and TRBJ1-3; D gene uncertain. CDR1 and CDR2 (germline): LGHDT, YNNKEL (reference sequence). The CDR3 is 13 amino acids. Trimming removed 1 base at V and 4 bases at J, with 5 bases between. The CDR3 sequence: CASSQGGGNTIYF. The CDR3 DNA sequence: TGTGCCAGCAGCCAAGGCGGCGGAAACACCATATATTTT.

V is TRBV11-2 and J is TRBJ2-7; no definite D call. Germline V gene sequence: CDR1 SGHAT, CDR2 FQNNGV. The CDR3 contains 16 residues. V lost 2 bases to trimming and J lost 3 bases, with 17 bases between them. The CDR3 here is CASSLIGQALSYEQYF. CDR3 coding DNA: TGTGCCAGCAGCTTAATAGGTCAGGCCCTCAGCTACGAGCAGTACTTC.

This chain links TRBV9 with TRBJ1-3; D is undetermined. CDR1 and CDR2 (germline): SGDLS, YYNGEE. V was shortened by 4 bases and J by 4 bases, with 6 bases between the two germline ends. This CDR3 spans 12 amino acids. The CDR3 loop is CASSPEGNTIYF. The CDR3 DNA reads as TGTGCCAGCAGCCCGGAGGGAAACACCATATATTTT.

The chain recombines TRBV19 with TRBJ2-1; D might be TRBD2 (6 bases). Germline CDR1 and CDR2: LNHDA and SQIVND (reference sequence). The CDR3 runs 16 residues. V was cut by 3 bases and J by 4 bases, with 16 bases left in between. CDR3 in amino acids: CASSIDGGASYNEQFF. CDR3 in DNA: TGTGCCAGTAGTATTGACGGCGGGGCCAGTTACAATGAGCAGTTCTTC.

This chain links TRBV11-2 with TRBJ1-1, with D unclear. The CDR3 contains 16 residues. V lost 1 base and J lost 0, with 12 bases in between. CDR1 is SGHAT, CDR2 FQNNGV, per germline. The DNA for the CDR3 is TGTGCCAGCAGCTTAGGCCGAAACTCTCTGAACACTGAAGCTTTCTTT. It translates to CASSLGRNSLNTEAFF.

The chain has TRBV6-1 and TRBJ2-1; 9 positions match TRBD1. The CDR3 runs 16 residues. The ends lost 2 bases at V and 3 bases at J; junction bases unmatched: 5. Germline CDR1 reads MNHNS; CDR2 reads SASEGT. CDR3 in DNA: TGTGCCAGCAGTGAATCAACAGGGGGCTACTACAATGAGCAGTTCTTC. It translates to CASSESTGGYYNEQFF.

This clone was counted once. The V call is TRBV28, the J call TRBJ2-1, with D unresolved. Germline V gene sequence: CDR1 MDHEN, CDR2 SYDVKM. The CDR3 totals 14 residues. The V and J ends lost 3 bases and 1 base respectively, with 7 bases between them. CDR3 loop: CASSLSPSYNEQFF. The DNA for the CDR3 is TGTGCCAGCAGTTTGAGTCCGTCCTACAATGAGCAGTTCTTC.

This rearrangement joins TRBV7-9 to TRBJ2-5; a weak D match, TRBD2 (5 bases). V lost 5 bases and J 1 base, leaving 14 bases between the germline ends. Germline CDR1 SEHNR, CDR2 FQNEAQ (reference sequence). The CDR3 covers 15 residues. CDR3 DNA: TGTGCCAGCAGCATATCTGGACTGCCCCAAGAGACCCAGTACTTC. Its protein is CASSISGLPQETQYF. The full variable domain, completed using reference TRBV7-9 and TRBJ2-5, is DTGVSQNPRHKITKRGQNVTFRCDPISEHNRLYWYRQTLGQGPEFLTYFQNEAQLEKSRLLSDRFSAERPKGSFSTLEIQRTEQGDSAMYLCASSISGLPQETQYFGPGTRLLVL.

The chain couples TRBV7-2 to TRBJ2-2; a possible D gene is TRBD1 (6 bases). With 5 bases removed from V and 1 base from J, the gap between germline ends came to 8 bases. The germline V gene encodes CDR1 SGHTA and CDR2 FQGNSA. The length of the CDR3 is 14 residues. CDR3 sequence: CASSETGNTGELFF. Here the CDR3 DNA reads TGTGCCAGCAGCGAGACAGGGAACACCGGGGAGCTGTTTTTT.

This clone was seen more than once but under ten times. V and J are TRBV4-2 and TRBJ2-1; 12 positions agree with TRBD2. With 4 bases clipped from V and 7 bases from J, the junction kept 5 bases outside the gene matches. Germline loops: CDR1 LGHNA, CDR2 YNFKEQ. The CDR3 runs 15 residues. The CDR3 DNA sequence: TGTGCCAGCAGCCGGCTAGCGGGGGGGCTTAATGAGCAGTTCTTC. Its translation: CASSRLAGGLNEQFF.

The CDR3: CASRYDRTTEAFF. DNA for the CDR3: TGTGCCAGCAGGTATGACAGGACTACTGAAGCTTTCTTT. This chain uses TRBV7-2 with TRBJ1-1, with D possibly TRBD1 on 6 matching bases. CDR1 is SGHTA, CDR2 FQGNSA, per germline. This CDR3 has 13 residues. With 6 bases removed from V and 5 bases from J, the gap between germline ends came to 13 bases.

The chain joins TRBV4-1 to TRBJ1-3; D uncertain. Looked up from germline, CDR1 is MGHRA and CDR2 is YSYEKL. CDR3 length: 17 residues. V was shortened by 4 bases and J by 0 bases, with 16 bases between the two germline ends. The CDR3 bases are TGCGCCAGCAGCCGTGCTCGGGATGTGGTCTCTGGAAACACCATATATTTT. This sequence encodes CASSRARDVVSGNTIYF.

The V and J genes are TRBV6-5 and TRBJ1-1; D not certain. The CDR3 is 12 residues long. Germline loops: CDR1 MNHEY, CDR2 SVGAGI. V lost 9 bases to trimming and J lost 1 base, with 9 bases between them. The CDR3 loop reads CASIDKNTEAFF. The CDR3 nucleotides are TGTGCCAGTATCGACAAGAACACTGAAGCTTTCTTT.

CDR3 amino acids: CASSNRQGASGELFF. The DNA for the CDR3 is TGTGCCAGCAGCAATCGACAGGGGGCGAGCGGGGAGCTGTTTTTT. The V and J genes are TRBV5-6 and TRBJ2-2; 10 nucleotides line up with TRBD1. The CDR3 runs to 15 residues. Germline assignment: CDR1 SGHDT and CDR2 YYEEEE. The ends lost 4 bases at V and 7 bases at J; junction bases unmatched: 7.

In this sample, this clone turned up once. V gene TRBV6-5 combines with J gene TRBJ1-2; 8 bases align to TRBD1. V lost 4 bases to trimming and J lost 7 bases; unmatched junction nucleotides: 2. CDR3 length: 12 amino acids. CDR1 MNHEY and CDR2 SVGAGI come from the germline V gene. The CDR3 here is CASSFTGGGYTF. As DNA, the CDR3 is TGTGCCAGCAGTTTCACAGGGGGTGGCTACACCTTC.